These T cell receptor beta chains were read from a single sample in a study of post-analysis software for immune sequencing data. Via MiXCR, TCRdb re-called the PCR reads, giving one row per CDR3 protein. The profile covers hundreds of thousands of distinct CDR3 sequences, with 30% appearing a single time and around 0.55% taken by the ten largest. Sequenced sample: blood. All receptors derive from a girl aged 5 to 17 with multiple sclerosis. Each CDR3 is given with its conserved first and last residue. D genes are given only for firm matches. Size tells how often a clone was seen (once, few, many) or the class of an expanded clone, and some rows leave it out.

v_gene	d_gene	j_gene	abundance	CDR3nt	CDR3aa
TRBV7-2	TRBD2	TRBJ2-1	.	TGTGCCAGCAGCTTAGGGCTAGCGGGACTCTATGAGCAGTTCTTC	CASSLGLAGLYEQFF
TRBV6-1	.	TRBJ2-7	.	TGTGCCAGCAGTGAAGTGGCAGGGACCTACGAGCAGTACTTC	CASSEVAGTYEQYF
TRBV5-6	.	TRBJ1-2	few	TGTGCCAGCACCCTACAGGTGGAGGTCCGGGGCTACACCTTC	CASTLQVEVRGYTF
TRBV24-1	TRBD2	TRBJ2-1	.	TGTGCCACCATGGGCGGGAGTGTAAACAATGAGCAGTTCTTC	CATMGGSVNNEQFF
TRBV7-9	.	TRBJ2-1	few	TGTGCCAGCAGCTTAGCGAGCAGCTCCTACAATGAGCAGTTCTTC	CASSLASSSYNEQFF
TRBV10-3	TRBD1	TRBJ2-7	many	TGTGCCATCAGTGAGTCACAGGGGTCTGCGCAGTACTTC	CAISESQGSAQYF
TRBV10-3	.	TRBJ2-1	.	TGTGCCATCAGTGAGCCCGCAGGGACTTCCCACAATGAGCAGTTCTTC	CAISEPAGTSHNEQFF
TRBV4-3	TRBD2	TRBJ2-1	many	TGCGCCAGCAGCCAAGGCCTGACTAGCGGGAGGGTAATGGAGCAGTTCTTC	CASSQGLTSGRVMEQFF
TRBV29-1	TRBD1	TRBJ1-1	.	TGCAGCGTTCTTTCTTCTGGGACAGGGCGGACTGAAGCTTTCTTT	CSVLSSGTGRTEAFF
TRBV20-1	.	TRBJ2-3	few	TGCAGTGCCTTAGACAGAGGCACAGATACGCAGTATTTT	CSALDRGTDTQYF
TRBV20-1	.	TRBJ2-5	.	TGCAGTGCCCCTAACTTTATGGGGGGCCAAGAGACCCAGTACTTC	CSAPNFMGGQETQYF
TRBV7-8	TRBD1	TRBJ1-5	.	TGTGCCAGCAGCTTTGGACAGGGGGCATTTGATCAGCCCCAGCATTTT	CASSFGQGAFDQPQHF
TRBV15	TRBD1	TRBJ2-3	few	TGTGCCACCAGCCCTGGGACAGGGGGATTCCCAGATACGCAGTATTTT	CATSPGTGGFPDTQYF
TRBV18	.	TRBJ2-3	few	TGTGCCAGCTCACCACTGACCGGGGCCCCGACAGATACGCAGTATTTT	CASSPLTGAPTDTQYF
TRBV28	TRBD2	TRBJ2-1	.	TGTGCCAGCAGTTCTCGAGCCCGCGGGAGGGCCCGCGACGAGCAGTTCTTC	CASSSRARGRARDEQFF
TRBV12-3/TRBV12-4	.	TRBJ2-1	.	TGTGCCAGCAGTTTAGGGGTAGGGGAGTTCTTC	CASSLGVGEFF
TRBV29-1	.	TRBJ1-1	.	TGCAGCGTACGCACCGGGGGCGACGGAGCTTTCTTT	CSVRTGGDGAFF
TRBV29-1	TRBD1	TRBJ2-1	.	TGCAGCGTGGAGCCGGGACAGGGGGTTGGGGAGCAGTTCTTC	CSVEPGQGVGEQFF
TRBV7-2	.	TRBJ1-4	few	TGTGCCAGCAGCCCCTCCTGGGAGGAAAAACTGTTTTTT	CASSPSWEEKLFF
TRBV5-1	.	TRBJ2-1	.	TGCGCCAGCAGCCCTTACGCAATCTACAATGAGCAGTTCTTC	CASSPYAIYNEQFF
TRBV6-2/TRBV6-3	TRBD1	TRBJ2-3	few	TGTGCCAGCAGTTACCCAGACAGGGTGGTGGCAGATACGCAGTATTTT	CASSYPDRVVADTQYF
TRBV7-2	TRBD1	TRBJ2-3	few	TGTGCCAGCAGCTTCGCTTCTGTAATCTGGGACAGGGGAAAAGATACGCAGTATTTT	CASSFASVIWDRGKDTQYF
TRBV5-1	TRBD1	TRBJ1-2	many	TGCGCCAGCAGCGGAGGACAGGGGGCTAGCTACACCTTC	CASSGGQGASYTF
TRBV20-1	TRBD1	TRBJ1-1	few	TGCAGAGCCCCGGGACAGGGTGAATGGGACACTGAAGCTTTCTTT	CRAPGQGEWDTEAFF
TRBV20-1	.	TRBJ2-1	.	TGCAGTGCTGGATTCTCGGGACCAGCCTACAATGAGCAGTTCTTC	CSAGFSGPAYNEQFF
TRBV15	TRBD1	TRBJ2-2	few	TGTGCCACCAGCAGACCCCGACAGGGTCAGGACACCGGGGAGCTGTTTTTT	CATSRPRQGQDTGELFF
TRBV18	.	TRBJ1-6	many	TGTGCCAGCTCATCAGGGAATTCACCCCTCCACTTT	CASSSGNSPLHF
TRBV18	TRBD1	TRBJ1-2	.	TGTGCCAGCTCACCTGGTGGATTTCGAGCAGGGGGCCCCTATGGCTACACCTTC	CASSPGGFRAGGPYGYTF
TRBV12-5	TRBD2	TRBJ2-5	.	TGTGCTAGTGGTTTGGAACTAGCGGGGCTCTCCCAAGAGACCCAGTACTTC	CASGLELAGLSQETQYF
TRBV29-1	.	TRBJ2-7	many	TGCAGCGTTGAATATCCGGGACGTTCCTACGAGCAGTACTTC	CSVEYPGRSYEQYF
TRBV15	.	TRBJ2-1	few	TGTGCCACCAGCAGAGTCGCAGGAGCCTTCAATGAGCAGTTCTTC	CATSRVAGAFNEQFF
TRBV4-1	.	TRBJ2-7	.	TGCGCCAGCAGCCGATTGGGGGACGGTTCACCGGTCGTTCAGTACTTC	CASSRLGDGSPVVQYF
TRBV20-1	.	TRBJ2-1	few	TGCAGTGCTAGTGTTAGAAATGAGCAGTTCTTC	CSASVRNEQFF
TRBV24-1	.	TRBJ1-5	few	TGTGTCACCAGTGATTTGTGGGGGAGGCAGCCCCAGCATTTT	CVTSDLWGRQPQHF
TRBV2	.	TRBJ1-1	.	TGTGCCAGCAGTAGCGAATCCAGCACTGAAGCTTTCTTT	CASSSESSTEAFF
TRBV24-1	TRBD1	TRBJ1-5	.	TGTGTCACCAGTGGGACAGGGATCCAGCCCCAGCATTTT	CVTSGTGIQPQHF
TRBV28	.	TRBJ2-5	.	TGTGCCAGCAGTTGGGGCAGAACCGAACGAGAGACCCAGTACTTC	CASSWGRTERETQYF
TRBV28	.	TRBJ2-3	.	TGTGCCAGCCAAGGGCCGAATGATACGCAGTATTTT	CASQGPNDTQYF
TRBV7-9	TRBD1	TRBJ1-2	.	TGTGCCAGCAGCTTAGCGGCCCGGACAGGGGCGTCAGGCTACACCTTC	CASSLAARTGASGYTF
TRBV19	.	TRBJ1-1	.	TGTGCCAGTAGTATGTTGGGGACTGAAGCTTTCTTT	CASSMLGTEAFF
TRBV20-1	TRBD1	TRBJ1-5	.	TGCAGTGCTGTAGGCACAGGGGGCAGCAATCAGCCCCAGCATTTT	CSAVGTGGSNQPQHF
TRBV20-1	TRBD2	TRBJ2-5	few	TGCAGTGCTAGACGCGGGGGGGCGGAGACCCAGTACTTC	CSARRGGAETQYF
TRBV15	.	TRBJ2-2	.	TGTGCCACCAGCAATGGACGTTACGCCCGGGCGCTGTTTTTT	CATSNGRYARALFF
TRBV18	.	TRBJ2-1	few	TGTGCCAGCTCACCAGGACCGCGAAATGAGCAGTTCTTC	CASSPGPRNEQFF